This T cell receptor (beta chain) was found in a study of T cell repertoires in cytomegalovirus infection. Study-level background: A matching HLA type, together with CMV infection, was signaled by public TCR beta signatures. Findings and limits, study-wide: Clonotypes of TCR beta that were HLA-C-restricted and CMV-specific dominated the ex vivo response. Summed frequency of public TCR beta families distinguished CMV carriers with the relevant HLA.

TCRdb reanalysed the reads using MiXCR and keeps one entry per CDR3 protein. Found here are about half a million distinct CDR3 sequences, about 33% of them singletons; the top ten hold under 20%. A few counts support this clonotype. Its antigen remains unknown. Germline values: CDR1 SEHNR, CDR2 FQNEAQ (reference sequence). V was pared by 2 bases and J by 5 bases, with 16 bases between. The CDR3 runs to 15 residues. The source of this sequence is a human donor in good health (CMV status not recorded). Some clones in this sample may be carry-over from other donors' samples. The input for sequencing was cultured PBMCs, taken from culture after CMV antigen stimulation. The chain carries TRBV7-9 and TRBJ2-7; D gene uncertain. Here the CDR3 DNA reads TGTGCCAGCAGCTTATACCTTGGCGAGGTCCACGAGCAGTACGTC. Translation: CASSLYLGEVHEQYV.